The 5 T cell receptor beta chains below come from one sample, sequenced in a study of OX40 agonist ivuxolimab in advanced cancers. The data were produced by immunoSEQ multiplex PCR, yet TCRdb's version contains in-frame clones alone and is incomplete. The sample has tens of thousands of clones, approximately 92% seen once. The source was CD4+ or CD8+ T cells sorted from blood, collected in a trial of the OX40 agonist ivuxolimab. These receptors originate from an adult with an advanced solid tumor such as melanoma, head and neck, liver or kidney cancer.

V and J are TRBV19 and TRBJ1-3; D is undetermined. CDR1 and CDR2 from the germline V gene are LNHDA and SQIVND (reference sequence). Trimming pared 4 bases from V and 8 bases from J, leaving 12 bases between. This CDR3 comprises 13 residues. CDR3 in amino acids: CASSTTILDTIYF. CDR3 bases: TGTGCCAGTAGTACGACAATTCTGGACACCATATATTTT.

This chain uses TRBV7-2 with TRBJ2-7; D is possibly TRBD2 (5 bases). Trimming cost V 2 bases and J 7 bases, with 9 bases left between them. CDR3 length equals 12 residues. CDR1 and CDR2 from the germline V gene are SGHTA and FQGNSA. The CDR3 reads CASSLLLEEQYF. CDR3 sequence (DNA): TGTGCCAGCAGCTTATTACTAGAAGAGCAGTACTTC.

The J gene is TRBJ2-7, the V gene TRBV5-4; D is possibly TRBD1 (6 bases). V was pared by 5 bases and J by 4 bases, with 16 bases between. Per the germline V gene, CDR1 is SGHNT and CDR2 is YYREEE (reference sequence). This CDR3 has 14 amino acids. In nucleotides, the CDR3 is TGTGCCAGCAGACTGGAAAGGGGGAATTACGAGCAGTACTTC. Protein product: CASRLERGNYEQYF.

The chain uses TRBV2 and TRBJ2-7; D unresolved. Looked up from germline, CDR1 is SNHLY and CDR2 is FYNNEI. This CDR3 contains 12 residues. Between the trimmed V and J ends, which lost 6 bases and 2 bases, there was a span of 8 bases. CDR3: CASSRDAYEQYF. In DNA, the CDR3 is TGTGCCAGCAGCCGTGACGCCTACGAGCAGTACTTC. The full variable domain, in which reference TRBV2 and TRBJ2-7 provide the parts outside the CDR3, is EPEVTQTPSHQVTQMGQEVILRCVPISNHLYFYWYRQILGQKVEFLVSFYNNEISEKSEIFDDQFSVERPDGSNFTLKIRSTKLEDSAMYFCASSRDAYEQYFGPGTRLTVT.

The chain carries TRBV20-1 and TRBJ1-1, with a tentative D call TRBD1 (6 bases). The CDR3 runs to 11 residues. Trimming took off 6 bases at V and 3 bases at J, with 8 bases between the two ends. CDR1 and CDR2 (germline): DFQATT, SNEGSKA (reference sequence). The CDR3 DNA reads TGCAGTGCCCGACAGGACACTGAAGCTTTCTTT. It encodes CSARQDTEAFF.